These 9 T cell receptor beta chains originate from one sample sequenced in a study of sequential checkpoint blockade in melanoma. The sample's treatment: randomized to nivolumab then ipilimumab (arm A) or the reverse (arm B). TCRdb keeps only in-frame clones here, not all; method: immunoSEQ multiplex PCR. The sample comprises approximately 14,000 clones, roughly 69% of which are singletons, and about a third rests with the top ten. Sequencing was performed on CD8+ T cells sorted from blood (inferred from file names), taken from a patient given nivolumab and ipilimumab in sequence. The receptors stem from a human donor with melanoma.

V usage is TRBV9 and J usage is TRBJ2-1; 12 nucleotides align to TRBD2. This CDR3 has 18 residues. V was clipped by 3 bases and J by 3 bases; unmatched bases: 10. The V gene's germline CDR1 is SGDLS and CDR2 YYNGEE. The CDR3 here is CASSGNMTSGSFYNEQFF. The CDR3 DNA sequence: TGTGCCAGCAGCGGGAACATGACTAGCGGGAGTTTCTACAATGAGCAGTTCTTC.

J is TRBJ1-5 and V is TRBV7-9, with D uncertain. Germline V gene sequence: CDR1 SEHNR, CDR2 FQNEAQ (reference sequence). Trimming left V 5 bases short and J 3 bases short, with 17 bases between. The CDR3 covers 16 residues. CDR3 sequence (DNA): TGTGCCAGCAGCACCGACACAGAATCGTACAATCAGCCCCAGCATTTT. Translating gives CASSTDTESYNQPQHF.

This chain links TRBV12-2 with TRBJ2-7; the table's D gene call, TRBD1, was not cross checked with the DNA. TRBV12-2 is a pseudogene segment. The CDR3 extends over 15 amino acids. The CDR3 spells CASRLAGTQSYEQYF. CDR3 bases: TGTGCAAGTCGCTTAGCGGGGACACAAAGCTACGAGCAGTACTTC.

Here the CDR3 reads CASSGRNTGELFF. As DNA, the CDR3 is TGTGCCAGCAGCGGGAGGAACACCGGGGAGCTGTTTTTT. The V and J genes are TRBV9 and TRBJ2-2; D not resolved. Germline CDR1 is SGDLS and CDR2 is YYNGEE. V lost 3 bases to trimming and J lost 1 base, with 4 bases between them. The CDR3 length is 13 residues.

This clone was seen more than once but under ten times. The gene calls are TRBV18 and TRBJ1-3; D remains ambiguous. The CDR3 length is 15 residues. Germline CDR1 and CDR2: KGHSH and LQKENI. V dropped 0 bases and J dropped 4 bases, with 10 bases sitting between them. The CDR3 coding sequence is TGTGCCAGCTCACCACCGCCCCTCGGGGGAAACACCATATATTTT. Translated, it gives CASSPPPLGGNTIYF. The whole variable domain, filled in from reference TRBV18 and TRBJ1-3, reads NAGVMQNPRHLVRRRGQEARLRCSPMKGHSHVYWYRQLPEEGLKFMVYLQKENIIDESGMPKERFSAEFPKEGPSILRIQQVVRGDSAAYFCASSPPPLGGNTIYFGEGSWLTVV.

J is TRBJ2-1 and V is TRBV7-9, with 7 bases identical to TRBD1. The CDR3 spans 16 residues. The junction had 8 bases not matched to a gene; V was cut back by 4 bases and J by 2 bases. Germline V CDR1 and CDR2: SEHNR, FQNEAQ (reference sequence). CDR3 nucleotide sequence: TGTGCCAGCAGCTCCGGGACAGTCAGCACCTACAATGAGCAGTTCTTC. It encodes CASSSGTVSTYNEQFF.

The rearrangement links TRBV13 to TRBJ1-2; 9 nucleotides align to TRBD1. The CDR3 runs to 16 residues. The germline gives CDR1 PRHDT, CDR2 FYEKMQ (reference sequence). The V segment lost 1 base and the J segment 4 bases; nucleotides outside the gene matches: 7. CDR3 region: CASSLDGTGLTYGYTF. Written as DNA, the CDR3 is TGTGCCAGCAGCTTAGATGGGACAGGGCTTACCTATGGCTACACCTTC. The full variable domain, in which reference TRBV13 and TRBJ1-2 provide the parts outside the CDR3, is AAGVIQSPRHLIKEKRETATLKCYPIPRHDTVYWYQQGPGQDPQFLISFYEKMQSDKGSIPDRFSAQQFSDYHSELNMSSLELGDSALYFCASSLDGTGLTYGYTFGSGTRLTVV.

This chain joins TRBV11-2 and TRBJ2-7; D uncertain. CDR1 is SGHAT and CDR2 is FQNNGV in the germline V gene. V was trimmed by 4 bases and J by 3 bases, leaving 4 bases between them. The CDR3 length is 11 residues. CDR3 in amino acids: CASSSNYEQYF. CDR3 DNA sequence: TGTGCCAGCAGCTCCAACTACGAGCAGTACTTC.

This clone was counted a few times. The chain links TRBV27 to TRBJ1-5; no firm D call. This CDR3 is built from 12 residues. Germline CDR1 is MNHEY and CDR2 is SMNVEV (reference sequence). The V gene lost 5 bases and the J gene lost 11 bases, with 13 bases spanning the gap. The CDR3 DNA is TGTGCCAGCAGTACCAGCGGCATGGCCCAGCATTTT. Its translation: CASSTSGMAQHF.